The entry below describes one T cell receptor beta chain. The antigen is unknown. The data derive from a study of lymphopenia after photon versus proton radiotherapy. CDR1 MDHEN and CDR2 SYDVKM come from the germline V gene. V lost 4 bases and J 0 bases, leaving 16 bases between the germline ends. This CDR3 spans 16 amino acids. Study-level points and caveats: After lymphocyte nadir, photon-treated repertoires showed oligoclonal expansion, especially CD8+ Temra.

Clones were read by immunoSEQ multiplex PCR, and TCRdb kept only the in-frame ones, dropping some. The repertoire holds about 26,000 clones, with approximately 85% as singletons. The TCR was taken from a man aged 25-45 years with gastric cancer. The chain couples TRBV28 to TRBJ2-7; weak D call: TRBD2 (5 bases). Sequenced material: peripheral blood, taken from a patient treated with photon-based radiotherapy. CDR3 in DNA: TGTGCCAGCAGTTCTCCCCGGAGGCACAGCTCCTACGAGCAGTACTTC. Its protein is CASSSPRRHSSYEQYF.